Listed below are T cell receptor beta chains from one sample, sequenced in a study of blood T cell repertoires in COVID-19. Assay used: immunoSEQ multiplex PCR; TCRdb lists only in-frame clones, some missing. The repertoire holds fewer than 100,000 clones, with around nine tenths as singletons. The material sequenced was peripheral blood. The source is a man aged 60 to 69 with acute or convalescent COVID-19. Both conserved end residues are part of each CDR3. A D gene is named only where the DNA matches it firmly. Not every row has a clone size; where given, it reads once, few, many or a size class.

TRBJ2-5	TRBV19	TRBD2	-	TGTGCCAGTAGTATTGGGGGGACAGCGGGAGGGCTGGAGACCCAGTACTTC	CASSIGGTAGGLETQYF
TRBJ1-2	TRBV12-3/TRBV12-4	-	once	TGTGCCAGCAGTTTTAGTTCGTATGGCTACACCTTC	CASSFSSYGYTF
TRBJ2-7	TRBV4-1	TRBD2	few	TGCGCCAGCAGCCATTATTCGGGGGGTGACGAGCAGTACTTC	CASSHYSGGDEQYF
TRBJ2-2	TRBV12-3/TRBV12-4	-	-	TGTGCCAGCAGTTTACGGACCGGGGAGCTGTTTTTT	CASSLRTGELFF
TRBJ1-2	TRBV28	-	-	TGTGCCAGTACAGTACAACCTAACTATGGCTACACCTTC	CASTVQPNYGYTF
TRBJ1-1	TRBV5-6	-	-	TGTGCCAGCAGCCCAATGACACCTAACACTGAAGCTTTCTTT	CASSPMTPNTEAFF
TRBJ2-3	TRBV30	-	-	TGTGCCTCCGAGGGGGTGGCAGCTGGGACAGATACGCAGTATTTT	CASEGVAAGTDTQYF
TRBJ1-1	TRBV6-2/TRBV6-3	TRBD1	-	TGTGCCAGCAGTTACGAGGGCAGGGGGAGTATTGAAGCTTTCTTT	CASSYEGRGSIEAFF
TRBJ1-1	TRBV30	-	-	TGTGCCTGGGGCGTTACTGAAGCTTTCTTT	CAWGVTEAFF
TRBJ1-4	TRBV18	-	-	TGTGCCAGCTCACCCTCACATCAAGCGGGGGAAAAACTGTTTTTT	CASSPSHQAGEKLFF
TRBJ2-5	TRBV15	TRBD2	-	TGTGCCACCAGCAGAGGGACTAGCGGGAACCCAGAGACCCAGTACTTC	CATSRGTSGNPETQYF
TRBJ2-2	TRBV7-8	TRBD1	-	TGTGCCAGCAGCCCACAGGGGGCAGACACCGGGGAGCTGTTTTTT	CASSPQGADTGELFF
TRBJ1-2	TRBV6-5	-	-	TGTGCCAGCAAAAGGGGATCTCGCCTTAATGGCTACACCTTC	CASKRGSRLNGYTF
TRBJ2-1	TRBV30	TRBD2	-	TGTGCCTGGAAGCGGGAGTTCAATGAGCAGTTCTTC	CAWKREFNEQFF
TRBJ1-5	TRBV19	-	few	TGTGCCAGTAAAATAGTTCGGGGAAGCGGCAATCAGCCCCAGCATTTT	CASKIVRGSGNQPQHF
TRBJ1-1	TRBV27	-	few	TGTGCCAGCAGTCCCTTAGGGGGGGCGGGAAGGAACACTGAAGCTTTCTTT	CASSPLGGAGRNTEAFF
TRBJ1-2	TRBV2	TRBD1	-	TGTGCCAGCAGTGAACTGGAGGGGGCTGGATATGGCTACACCTTC	CASSELEGAGYGYTF
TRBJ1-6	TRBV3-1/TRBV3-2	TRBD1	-	TGTGCCAGCAGCCAGACAGGGTTCTATAATTCACCCCTCCACTTT	CASSQTGFYNSPLHF
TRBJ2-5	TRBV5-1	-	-	TGCGCCAGCAGCTTGAGGGGCTTGGGAGAGACCCAGTACTTC	CASSLRGLGETQYF
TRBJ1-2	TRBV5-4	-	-	TGTGCCAGCAGCTTAAATCCCAGGGTATATGGCTACACCTTC	CASSLNPRVYGYTF
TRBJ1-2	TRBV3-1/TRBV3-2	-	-	TGTGCCAGCAGCCAAGATCTGAGGGTAGGGGGCTACACCTTC	CASSQDLRVGGYTF
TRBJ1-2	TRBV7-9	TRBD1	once	TGTGCCAGCAGCCCTACCGGGACAGTTAACTATGGCTACACCTTC	CASSPTGTVNYGYTF
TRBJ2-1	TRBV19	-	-	TGTGCCAGTAGTATTTCTTCGAGCCGAGGCCACAATGAGCAGTTCTTC	CASSISSSRGHNEQFF
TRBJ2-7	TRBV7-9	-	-	TGTGCCAGCAGCCCGCCGGGGACATACTCCTACGAGCAGTACTTC	CASSPPGTYSYEQYF
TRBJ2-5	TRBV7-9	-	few	TGTGCCAGCAGCTTAGGTTGGGAAGATACTAGGCGGGAGACCCAGTACTTC	CASSLGWEDTRRETQYF
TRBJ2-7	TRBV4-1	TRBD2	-	TGCGCCAGCAGCCACCCGGGGCTAGCGGGGGCGTTTGAGCAGTACTTC	CASSHPGLAGAFEQYF
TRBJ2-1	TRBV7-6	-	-	TGTGCCAGCAGCCCGGGCTACAATGAGCAGTTCTTC	CASSPGYNEQFF
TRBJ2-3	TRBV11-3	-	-	TGTGCCAGCAGCTCCTCCCAGGTCAGGGATACGCAGTATTTT	CASSSSQVRDTQYF
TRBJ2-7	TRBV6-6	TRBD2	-	TGTGCCAGCAGTGTCCCGCGGGCGGGAGGTTCCGAGCAGTACTTC	CASSVPRAGGSEQYF
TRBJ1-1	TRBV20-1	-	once	TGCAGTCCTGGGGGGACTGAAGCTTTCTTT	CSPGGTEAFF
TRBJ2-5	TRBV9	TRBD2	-	TGTGCCAGCGGAATTAGCGGGAGGGTTTCCGAGACCCAGTACTTC	CASGISGRVSETQYF
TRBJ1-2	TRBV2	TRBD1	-	TGTGCCAGCAGTGGAATGGACAGGGAGGGAAACACCTTC	CASSGMDREGNTF
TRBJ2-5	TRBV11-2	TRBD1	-	TGTGCCAGCAGCACGGGGACAGGGGGAAACCAAGAGACCCAGTACTTC	CASSTGTGGNQETQYF
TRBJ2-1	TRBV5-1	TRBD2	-	TGCGCCAGCAGCTTGCCGGGAGGCTCCTACAATGAGCAGTTCTTC	CASSLPGGSYNEQFF
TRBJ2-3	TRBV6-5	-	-	TGTGCCAGCAGCGAGCTGAGCACAGATACGCAGTATTTT	CASSELSTDTQYF
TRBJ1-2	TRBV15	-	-	TGTGCCACCAGCAGAGATCCAAACAGTCGTAACTATGGCTACACCTTC	CATSRDPNSRNYGYTF
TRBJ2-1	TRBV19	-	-	TGTGCCTCACGGGCTAGCGGAGGGGGAAATGAGCAGTTCTTC	CASRASGGGNEQFF
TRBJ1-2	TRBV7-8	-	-	TGTGCCAGCAGCCGGGCGGAATATGGCTACACCTTC	CASSRAEYGYTF
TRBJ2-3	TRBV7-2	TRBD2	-	TGTGCCAGCAGCTCTTCTAGCGGGGGCCTCAGCACAGATACGCAGTATTTT	CASSSSSGGLSTDTQYF
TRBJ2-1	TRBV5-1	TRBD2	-	TGCGCCAGCAGCTTAAGGACTAGCGGATCCTACAATGAGCAGTTCTTC	CASSLRTSGSYNEQFF
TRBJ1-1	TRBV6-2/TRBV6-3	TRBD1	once	TGTGCCAGCAGTCGGACAGGGGGCGGCGAAGCTTTCTTT	CASSRTGGGEAFF
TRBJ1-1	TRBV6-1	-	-	TGTGCCAGCAGTGAACACAGAAACACTGAAGCTTTCTTT	CASSEHRNTEAFF
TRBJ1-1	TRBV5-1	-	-	TGCGCCAGCAGCTTGCTCCAGCGGGGAACTGAAGCTTTCTTT	CASSLLQRGTEAFF
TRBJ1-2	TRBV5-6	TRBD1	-	TGTGCCAGCAGTGATATCAGGGGGGAAGGCTACACCTTC	CASSDIRGEGYTF
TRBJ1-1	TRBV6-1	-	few	TGTGCCAGCAGTGAAGCTTTGGGCCTCGCGGGCACTGAAGCTTTCTTT	CASSEALGLAGTEAFF
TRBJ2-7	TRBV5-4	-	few	TGTGCCAGCAGCTCGCCCCGAGTGGGGCTCCACGAGCAGTACTTC	CASSSPRVGLHEQYF
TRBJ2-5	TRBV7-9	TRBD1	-	TGTGCCGGCCGGGACAGGGTGGGGGACCAGTACTTC	CAGRDRVGDQYF